Listed below are T cell receptor beta chains from one sample, sequenced in a study of blood T cell repertoires in COVID-19. Using immunoSEQ multiplex PCR, the repertoire was profiled, and TCRdb retains in-frame clones only, with some absent. The sample has 25,000 to 30,000 clones; roughly 89% are singletons. The sample taken for sequencing was peripheral blood. These receptors all come from a human donor in a cohort sampled during active COVID-19. The CDR3 runs from the conserved cysteine through the conserved F or W. The D gene is left open where the match is weak. Where a row states a size, it is once, few, many or the class of an expanded clone; other rows omit it.

CDR3nt: TGTGCCAGCAGCCAAGATCAGGGGCGATGGAATGAGCAGTTCTTC
CDR3aa: CASSQDQGRWNEQFF
d_gene: -
v_gene: TRBV3-1/TRBV3-2
j_gene: TRBJ2-1
abundance: -

CDR3nt: TGCGCCAGCAGCCAAGCCTCGCCGTCCTACAGGGGCGGCACAGATACGCAGTATTTT
CDR3aa: CASSQASPSYRGGTDTQYF
d_gene: TRBD1
v_gene: TRBV4-1
j_gene: TRBJ2-3
abundance: -

CDR3nt: TGTGCCAGCAGCCGGACTAGCGGGGGTTTCGATGAGCAGTTCTTC
CDR3aa: CASSRTSGGFDEQFF
d_gene: TRBD2
v_gene: TRBV5-6
j_gene: TRBJ2-1
abundance: -

CDR3nt: TGTGCCATCAGCGCTGGGACAGCCTACTACGAGCAGTACTTC
CDR3aa: CAISAGTAYYEQYF
d_gene: TRBD1
v_gene: TRBV10-3
j_gene: TRBJ2-7
abundance: -

CDR3nt: TGTGCCAGCAGCGTAAGCCCTTTGGGACAGTCCACTGAAGCTTTCTTT
CDR3aa: CASSVSPLGQSTEAFF
d_gene: TRBD1
v_gene: TRBV9
j_gene: TRBJ1-1
abundance: -

CDR3nt: TGTGCCAGCAGCCCTCTCCTAGCGGGACTGAACACCGGGGAGCTGTTTTTT
CDR3aa: CASSPLLAGLNTGELFF
d_gene: TRBD2
v_gene: TRBV7-2
j_gene: TRBJ2-2
abundance: -

CDR3nt: TGCGCCAGCAGCTTGGGTGGGGCGCTGTACAATGAGCAGTTCTTC
CDR3aa: CASSLGGALYNEQFF
d_gene: -
v_gene: TRBV5-1
j_gene: TRBJ2-1
abundance: -

CDR3nt: TGTGCCAGCAGCCCCCGGGACTTTGACTACAATGAGCAGTTCTTC
CDR3aa: CASSPRDFDYNEQFF
d_gene: -
v_gene: TRBV5-6
j_gene: TRBJ2-1
abundance: -

CDR3nt: TGTGCCAGCAGCGGCAGGGGGAATGGGAACTATGGCTACACCTTC
CDR3aa: CASSGRGNGNYGYTF
d_gene: TRBD1
v_gene: TRBV6-2/TRBV6-3
j_gene: TRBJ1-2
abundance: -

CDR3nt: TGTGCCAGCAGCTCATTTGGACAGGGAATTCTGAATCAGCCCCAGCATTTT
CDR3aa: CASSSFGQGILNQPQHF
d_gene: TRBD1
v_gene: TRBV7-8
j_gene: TRBJ1-5
abundance: -

CDR3nt: TGCGCCAGCAGCCAAGAGTTCGCGCGGAAAAACATTCAGTACTTC
CDR3aa: CASSQEFARKNIQYF
d_gene: -
v_gene: TRBV4-3
j_gene: TRBJ2-4
abundance: -

CDR3nt: TGCGCCAGCAGCTTGGGAACCAGCGGGACCACCTACGAGCAGTACTTC
CDR3aa: CASSLGTSGTTYEQYF
d_gene: TRBD2
v_gene: TRBV5-1
j_gene: TRBJ2-7
abundance: -

CDR3nt: TGTGCCAGCAGCTACAGGACCTACGAGCAGTACTTC
CDR3aa: CASSYRTYEQYF
d_gene: -
v_gene: TRBV11-3
j_gene: TRBJ2-7
abundance: -

CDR3nt: TGTGCCAGCAGCTTAGCGGCTAGCGGTGGGTTCTACGAGCAGTACTTC
CDR3aa: CASSLAASGGFYEQYF
d_gene: TRBD2
v_gene: TRBV7-2
j_gene: TRBJ2-7
abundance: -

CDR3nt: TGTGCCAGCAGCCCCAGACTGGGTGAAAAACTGTTTTTT
CDR3aa: CASSPRLGEKLFF
d_gene: -
v_gene: TRBV6-2/TRBV6-3
j_gene: TRBJ1-4
abundance: -

CDR3nt: TGTGCCAGCAGCTTAACGGACAGGGACTATGGCTACACCTTC
CDR3aa: CASSLTDRDYGYTF
d_gene: TRBD1
v_gene: TRBV7-9
j_gene: TRBJ1-2
abundance: -

CDR3nt: TGTGCCAGCAGCTTCACAGGGGGCTCCTACAATGAGCAGTTCTTC
CDR3aa: CASSFTGGSYNEQFF
d_gene: TRBD1
v_gene: TRBV7-2
j_gene: TRBJ2-1
abundance: -

CDR3nt: TGTGCCAGTGACGCGGGGAGCTCCTACAATGAGCAGTTCTTC
CDR3aa: CASDAGSSYNEQFF
d_gene: -
v_gene: TRBV2
j_gene: TRBJ2-1
abundance: -

CDR3nt: TGTGCCAGCAGCGTAATGGAGGGACCCTCTGGAAACACCATATATTTT
CDR3aa: CASSVMEGPSGNTIYF
d_gene: -
v_gene: TRBV9
j_gene: TRBJ1-3
abundance: few

CDR3nt: TGTGCCAGCAGCTTAGAAGCGCCCTTCAGCGCTGAAGCTTTCTTT
CDR3aa: CASSLEAPFSAEAFF
d_gene: -
v_gene: TRBV11-2
j_gene: TRBJ1-1
abundance: -

CDR3nt: TGCGCCAGCAGCCCCGGACAGGGAGAAGAGACCCAGTACTTC
CDR3aa: CASSPGQGEETQYF
d_gene: TRBD1
v_gene: TRBV5-1
j_gene: TRBJ2-5
abundance: -

CDR3nt: TGCAGTGCTAGTGGAGCGGAACCCTACGAGCAGTACTTC
CDR3aa: CSASGAEPYEQYF
d_gene: -
v_gene: TRBV20-1
j_gene: TRBJ2-7
abundance: -

CDR3nt: TGTGCCAGCAGCCCGGCAGGACAGACCTACAATGAGCAGTTCTTC
CDR3aa: CASSPAGQTYNEQFF
d_gene: -
v_gene: TRBV7-9
j_gene: TRBJ2-1
abundance: -

CDR3nt: TGTGCCATCAGTGAGGTGGGGAGCTCCTACAATGAGCAGTTCTTC
CDR3aa: CAISEVGSSYNEQFF
d_gene: -
v_gene: TRBV10-3
j_gene: TRBJ2-1
abundance: once

CDR3nt: TGTGCCAGTAGTAGGAGGGGCCGGAACACTGAAGCTTTCTTT
CDR3aa: CASSRRGRNTEAFF
d_gene: -
v_gene: TRBV19
j_gene: TRBJ1-1
abundance: -

CDR3nt: TGTGCCAGCACCCACCCGGGGACACGGGAGCAGTTCTTC
CDR3aa: CASTHPGTREQFF
d_gene: -
v_gene: TRBV6-5
j_gene: TRBJ2-1
abundance: -

CDR3nt: TGTGCCAGCAGCTTAGTTCTAGCGGCCAATGAGCAGTTCTTC
CDR3aa: CASSLVLAANEQFF
d_gene: TRBD2
v_gene: TRBV7-2
j_gene: TRBJ2-1
abundance: -

CDR3nt: TGTGCCATCACAGCGGGAGGGCACGAGCAGTACTTC
CDR3aa: CAITAGGHEQYF
d_gene: TRBD2
v_gene: TRBV10-3
j_gene: TRBJ2-7
abundance: once

CDR3nt: TGTGCCAGCAGTTTATCGCCGGGACTAGCGGGAGCAAGGCAGTTCTTC
CDR3aa: CASSLSPGLAGARQFF
d_gene: TRBD2
v_gene: TRBV27
j_gene: TRBJ2-1
abundance: -

CDR3nt: TGTGCCAGCAGCCAGGTACGGGACTATGGCTACACCTTC
CDR3aa: CASSQVRDYGYTF
d_gene: -
v_gene: TRBV3-1/TRBV3-2
j_gene: TRBJ1-2
abundance: -

CDR3nt: TGTGCTAGTGGTTTGTGGACAGGGTCTATGAACACTGAAGCTTTCTTT
CDR3aa: CASGLWTGSMNTEAFF
d_gene: TRBD1
v_gene: TRBV12-5
j_gene: TRBJ1-1
abundance: -

CDR3nt: TGTGCCAGCAGGGAGACGAGGGATTCACCCCTCCACTTT
CDR3aa: CASRETRDSPLHF
d_gene: -
v_gene: TRBV7-8
j_gene: TRBJ1-6
abundance: -